This record looks at one T cell receptor beta chain sequence and its context. The CDR3 is 13 residues long. The junction had 2 bases not matched to a gene; V was cut back by 5 bases and J by 1 base. Looked up from germline, CDR1 is SGDLS and CDR2 is YYNGEE. The sample belongs to a study of blood T cell repertoires in COVID-19. Study information: The origin of the acute and convalescent COVID-19 samples was the United States, Italy and Spain. PBMCs, B-cell-depleted T cells, or T cells were the source of the cDNA or gDNA that made up the material.

As originally analysed: Scientists estimated how many nucleated cells there were by amplifying reference gene primers. Sequencing used immunoSEQ multiplex PCR; TCRdb keeps in-frame clones, though not all of them. V, J and clone size were drawn from that table, and D and trimming were deduced from the DNA. Altogether roughly 300,000 clones are present, roughly 85% being singletons, with the ten largest covering just over 7%. Sequencing used peripheral blood. This TCR was sampled from a human donor in a cohort sampled during active COVID-19. This chain links TRBV9 with TRBJ1-1; 7 nucleotides align to TRBD1. CDR3 protein: CASSRTGNTEAFF. The CDR3 DNA sequence: TGTGCCAGCAGTCGGACAGGGAACACTGAAGCTTTCTTT.